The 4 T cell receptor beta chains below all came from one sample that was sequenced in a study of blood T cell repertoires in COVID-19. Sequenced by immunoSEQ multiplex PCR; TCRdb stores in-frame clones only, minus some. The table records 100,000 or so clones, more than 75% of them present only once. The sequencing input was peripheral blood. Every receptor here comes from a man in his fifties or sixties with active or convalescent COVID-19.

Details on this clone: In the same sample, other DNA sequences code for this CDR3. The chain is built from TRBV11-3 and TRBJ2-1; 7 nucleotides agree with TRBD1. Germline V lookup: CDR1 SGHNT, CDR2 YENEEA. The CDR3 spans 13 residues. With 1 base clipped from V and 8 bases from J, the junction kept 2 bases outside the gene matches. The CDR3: CASSLGQGDEQFF. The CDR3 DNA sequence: TGTGCCAGCAGCTTAGGACAGGGCGATGAGCAGTTCTTC.

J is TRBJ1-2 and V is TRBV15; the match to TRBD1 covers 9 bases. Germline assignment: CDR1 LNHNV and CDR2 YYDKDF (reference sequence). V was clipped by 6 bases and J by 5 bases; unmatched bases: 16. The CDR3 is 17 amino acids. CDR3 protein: CATSRQGGLTSSYGYTF. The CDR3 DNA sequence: TGTGCCACCAGTAGACAGGGGGGTCTTACCAGCTCGTATGGCTACACCTTC.

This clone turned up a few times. CDR3: CASSRPSSYEQYF. CDR3 nucleotides: TGTGCCAGCTCAAGGCCTAGCTCCTACGAGCAGTACTTC. The J gene is TRBJ2-7, the V gene TRBV18; D not certain. The CDR3 sequence is 13 residues long. Trimming removed 5 bases from V and 0 bases from J, with 8 bases in between. The V gene's germline CDR1 is KGHSH and CDR2 LQKENI. Complete variable domain (other parts from reference TRBV18 and TRBJ2-7): NAGVMQNPRHLVRRRGQEARLRCSPMKGHSHVYWYRQLPEEGLKFMVYLQKENIIDESGMPKERFSAEFPKEGPSILRIQQVVRGDSAAYFCASSRPSSYEQYFGPGTRLTVT.

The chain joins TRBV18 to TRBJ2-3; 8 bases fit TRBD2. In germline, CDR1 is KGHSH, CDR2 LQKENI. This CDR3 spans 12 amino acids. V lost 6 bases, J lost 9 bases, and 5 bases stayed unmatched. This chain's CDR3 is CASSPGGETQYF. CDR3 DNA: TGTGCCAGCTCTCCCGGGGGGGAGACGCAGTATTTT.